This T cell receptor (beta chain) was profiled in a study of shared clonotypes between healthy human individuals. Notes on this clone: Antigen: not known.

Per germline, CDR1 KGHSH and CDR2 LQKENI. V lost 0 bases to trimming and J lost 4 bases, with 14 bases between them. The CDR3 covers 16 residues. Positive CCR7 selection of CD45RO-negative cells yielded the naive CD8 cells, and terminally differentiated effector memory CD45RA+ cells were excluded. Study results and caveats: Memory subsets generally showed smaller estimated richness than naive subsets did.

The run depth of the assay was deep. TCRdb keeps only in-frame clones here, not all; method: immunoSEQ multiplex PCR. Of some 2 million clones listed, about 95% are singletons. Sequencing input: naive CD8+ T cells sorted from blood. The chain joins TRBV18 to TRBJ2-3; D remains unclear. This sequence originates from a man aged 18 to 29 in good health. The CDR3, as DNA: TGTGCCAGCTCACCACCGAGTGTTGTGACACCAGATACGCAGTATTTT. It yields the protein CASSPPSVVTPDTQYF.